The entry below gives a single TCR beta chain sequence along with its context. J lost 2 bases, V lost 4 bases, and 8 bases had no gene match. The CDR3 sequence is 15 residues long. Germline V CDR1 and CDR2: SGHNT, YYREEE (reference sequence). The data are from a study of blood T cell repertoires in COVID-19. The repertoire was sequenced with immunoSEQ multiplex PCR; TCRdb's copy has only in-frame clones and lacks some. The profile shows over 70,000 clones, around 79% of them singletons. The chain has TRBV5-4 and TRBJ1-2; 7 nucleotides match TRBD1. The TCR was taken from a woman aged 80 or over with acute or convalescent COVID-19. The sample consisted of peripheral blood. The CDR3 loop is CASSTVEGANYGYTF. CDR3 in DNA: TGTGCCAGCAGCACCGTAGAGGGGGCGAACTATGGCTACACCTTC.